The clone carrying this T cell receptor beta chain has just a few counts. This CDR3 has 12 amino acids. The V gene lost 7 bases and the J gene lost 8 bases, with 12 bases spanning the gap. In germline, CDR1 is LNHDA, CDR2 SQIVND (reference sequence). cDNA molecules, individually, were tagged with unique molecular identifiers. TCRdb ran MiXCR on the 5' RACE reads and lists one entry per CDR3 protein. Among about 92,000 distinct CDR3 sequences listed, about 14% were seen once. The data stem from a study of early T cells in non-severe SARS-CoV-2 infection. The source material was whole blood. The chain uses TRBV19 and TRBJ2-1; D is tentatively TRBD1 or TRBD2 (6 bases each). This TCR came from an adult who was a healthcare worker with PCR-confirmed SARS-CoV-2 infection or an uninfected control (not recorded which). The CDR3 bases are TGTGCCAGTAAAAAGGGGGGCGATGAGCAGTTCTTC. This translates into CASKKGGDEQFF.